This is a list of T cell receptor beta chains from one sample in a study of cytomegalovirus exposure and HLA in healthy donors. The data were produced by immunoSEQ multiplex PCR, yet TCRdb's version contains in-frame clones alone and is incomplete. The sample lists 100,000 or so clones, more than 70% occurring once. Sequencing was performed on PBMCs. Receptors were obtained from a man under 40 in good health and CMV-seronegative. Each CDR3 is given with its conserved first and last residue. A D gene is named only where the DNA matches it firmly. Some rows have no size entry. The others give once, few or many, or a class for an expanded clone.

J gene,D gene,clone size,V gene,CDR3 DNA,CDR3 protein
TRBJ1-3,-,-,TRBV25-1,TGTGCCAGCAGTGAATCCTCGGTGGGAAACACCATATATTTT,CASSESSVGNTIYF
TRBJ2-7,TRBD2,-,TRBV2,TGTGCCAGCCGACGACTAGCGGGGCTGGGGGAGCAGTACTTC,CASRRLAGLGEQYF
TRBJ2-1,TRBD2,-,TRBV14,TGTGCCAGCAGCCAAAGCGGGAGGGCCAGTCTTGAGCAGTTCTTC,CASSQSGRASLEQFF
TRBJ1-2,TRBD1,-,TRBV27,TGTGCCAGCAAGGACGGAGACAGGGGCCATGGCTACACCTTC,CASKDGDRGHGYTF
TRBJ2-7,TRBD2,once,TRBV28,TGTGCCAGCAGTTACTATAGCGGGACGAACTACGAGCAGTACTTC,CASSYYSGTNYEQYF
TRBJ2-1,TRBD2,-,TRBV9,TGTGCCAGCAGCGTAGCGGGAGGGCCTGGTGAGCAGTTCTTC,CASSVAGGPGEQFF
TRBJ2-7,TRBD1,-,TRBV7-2,TGTGCCAGCATCCCCGGGACAGGCTCGTACGAGCAGTACTTC,CASIPGTGSYEQYF
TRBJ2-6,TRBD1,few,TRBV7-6,TGTGCCAGCAGCCAACAGGGGGTCGGGGCCAACGTCCTGACTTTC,CASSQQGVGANVLTF
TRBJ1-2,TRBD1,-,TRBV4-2,TGTGCCAGCAGCCAAGTTACGGGACAGGCTAACTATGGCTACACCTTC,CASSQVTGQANYGYTF
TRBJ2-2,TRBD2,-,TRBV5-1,TGCGCCAGCAGCTTTAGACTAGCTTCGAACACCGGGGAGCTGTTTTTT,CASSFRLASNTGELFF
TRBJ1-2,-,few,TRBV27,TGTGCCAGCAGTTTATCTCGCGCGGCAGCCAAGTACACCTTC,CASSLSRAAAKYTF
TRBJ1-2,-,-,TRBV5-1,TGCGCCAGCAGCTTACAAGACATAGACTATGGCTACACCTTC,CASSLQDIDYGYTF
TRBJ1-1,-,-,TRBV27,TGTGCCAGCAGACCTTATGGGGGGAGTGGAACTGAAGCTTTCTTT,CASRPYGGSGTEAFF
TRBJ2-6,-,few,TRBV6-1,TGTGCCAGCAGTGAAGGGGTGGCCGGGGTCCACACTGGGGACTCTGGGGCCAACGTCCTGACTTTC,CASSEGVAGVHTGDSGANVLTF
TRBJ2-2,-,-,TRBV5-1,TGCGCCAGCAGCTCGGGGACTCTTGGCACCGGGGAGCTGTTTTTT,CASSSGTLGTGELFF
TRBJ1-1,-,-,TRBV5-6,TGTGCCAGCAGCCTTATCTGGCAGATAAACACTGAAGCTTTCTTT,CASSLIWQINTEAFF
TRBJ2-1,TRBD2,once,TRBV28,TGTGCCAGCTTAATTCGGGCTAGCGGGAGCCCCTCGCGGAATGAGCAGTTCTTC,CASLIRASGSPSRNEQFF
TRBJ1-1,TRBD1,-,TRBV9,TGTGCCAGCAGCGTCGGACAGGGTAGCACTGAAGCTTTCTTT,CASSVGQGSTEAFF
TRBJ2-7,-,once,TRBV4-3,TGCGCCAGCAGCCAAGACGCTCGGGTGGGTCGCCTCTACGAGCAGTACTTC,CASSQDARVGRLYEQYF
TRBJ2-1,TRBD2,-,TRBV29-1,TGCAGCGTTGAAAGAGCGGGAGGGTCCTACAATGAGCAGTTCTTC,CSVERAGGSYNEQFF
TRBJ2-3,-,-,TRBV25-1,TGTGCCAGCAGTCCCCAGCGTAGCACAGATACGCAGTATTTT,CASSPQRSTDTQYF
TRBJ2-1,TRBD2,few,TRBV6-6,TGTGCCAGCAGTTACTCGGTGTCCGGGACTATGCTCTTC,CASSYSVSGTMLF
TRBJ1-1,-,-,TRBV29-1,TGCAGCGTTGAAACTTACAGGGATGAAGCTTTCTTT,CSVETYRDEAFF
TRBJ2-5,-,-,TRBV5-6,TGTGCCAGCAGCTTGCACAGGGCAGAGACCCAGTACTTC,CASSLHRAETQYF
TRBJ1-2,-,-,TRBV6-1,TGTGCCAGCAGTGAAGTGGGCAGGGCCCACACCTTC,CASSEVGRAHTF
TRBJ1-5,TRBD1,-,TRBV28,TGTGCCAGCAGTCCCGGGACAGGGTGGGGTCAGCCCCAGCATTTT,CASSPGTGWGQPQHF
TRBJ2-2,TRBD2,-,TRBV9,TGTGCCAGCAGCACGGGACTAGCGGGAGAGAGGACCGGGGAGCTGTTTTTT,CASSTGLAGERTGELFF
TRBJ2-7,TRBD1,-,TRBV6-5,TGTGCCAGCAGTTGGGACAGGGGGCGAGGCGAGCAGTACTTC,CASSWDRGRGEQYF
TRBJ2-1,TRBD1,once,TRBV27,TGTGCCAGCAGTTTTCTCGGGGACAGTTACAATGAGCAGTTCTTC,CASSFLGDSYNEQFF
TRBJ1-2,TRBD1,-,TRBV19,TGTGCCAGTAGTATATCGGGACAGGGCTATGGCTACACCTTC,CASSISGQGYGYTF
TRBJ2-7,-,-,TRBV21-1,TGTGCCAGCAGCACCCAGGGACGGACTAACTACGAGCAGTACTTC,CASSTQGRTNYEQYF
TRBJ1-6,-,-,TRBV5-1,TGCGCCAGCAGCTTTGGGCAGGGGAATTCACCCCTCCACTTT,CASSFGQGNSPLHF
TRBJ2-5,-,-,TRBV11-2,TGTGCCAGCAGCCCACTCGCGCGAGAGACCCAGTACTTC,CASSPLARETQYF
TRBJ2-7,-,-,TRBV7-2,TGTGCCAGCAGCTTAGAGCCCCTCTACGAGCAGTACTTC,CASSLEPLYEQYF
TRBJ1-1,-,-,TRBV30,TGTGCCTGGAGTGAGACAGGTCGGGCTGAAGCTTTCTTT,CAWSETGRAEAFF
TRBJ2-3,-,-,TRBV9,TGTGCCAGCAGCGTAGCGCCCACGACTGCCACAGATACGCAGTATTTT,CASSVAPTTATDTQYF